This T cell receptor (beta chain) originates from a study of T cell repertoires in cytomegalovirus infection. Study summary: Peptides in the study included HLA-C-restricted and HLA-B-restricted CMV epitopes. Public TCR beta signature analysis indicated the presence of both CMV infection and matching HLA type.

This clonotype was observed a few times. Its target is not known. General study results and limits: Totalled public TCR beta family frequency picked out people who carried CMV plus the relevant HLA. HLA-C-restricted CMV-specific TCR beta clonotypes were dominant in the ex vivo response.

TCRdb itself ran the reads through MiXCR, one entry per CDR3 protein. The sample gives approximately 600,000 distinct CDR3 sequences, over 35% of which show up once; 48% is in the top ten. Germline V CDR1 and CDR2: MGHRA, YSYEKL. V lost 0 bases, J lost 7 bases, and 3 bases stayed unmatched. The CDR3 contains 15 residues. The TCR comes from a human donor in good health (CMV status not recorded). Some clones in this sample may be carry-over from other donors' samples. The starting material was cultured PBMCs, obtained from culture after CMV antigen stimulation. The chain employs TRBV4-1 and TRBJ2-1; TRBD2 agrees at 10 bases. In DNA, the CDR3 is TGCGCCAGCAGCCAAGAAGCGGGAGGGAGTAATGAGCAGTTCTTC. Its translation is CASSQEAGGSNEQFF.